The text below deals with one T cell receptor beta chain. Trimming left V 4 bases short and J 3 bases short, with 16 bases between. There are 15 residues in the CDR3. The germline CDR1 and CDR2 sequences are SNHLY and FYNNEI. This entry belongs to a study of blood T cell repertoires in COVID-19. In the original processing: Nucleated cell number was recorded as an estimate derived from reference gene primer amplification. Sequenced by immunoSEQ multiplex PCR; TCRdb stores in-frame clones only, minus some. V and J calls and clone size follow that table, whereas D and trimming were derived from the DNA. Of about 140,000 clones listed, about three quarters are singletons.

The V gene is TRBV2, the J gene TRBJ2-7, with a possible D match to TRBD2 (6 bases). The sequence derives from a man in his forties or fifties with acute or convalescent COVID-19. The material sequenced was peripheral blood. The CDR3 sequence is CASSGGGAMLYEQYF. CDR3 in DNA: TGTGCCAGCAGTGGGGGCGGGGCCATGCTCTACGAGCAGTACTTC.